What follows describes a single T cell receptor (beta chain). The antigen is undetermined. This entry is derived from a study of cytomegalovirus exposure and HLA in healthy donors. Study observations and caveats: The study listed 164 cytomegalovirus-associated TCR beta chains. The classifier, whose performance was assessed in both the original and validation cohorts, reportedly diagnosed cytomegalovirus status with high specificity and sensitivity. In the roughly 130 validation repertoires, a later analysis found that first-cohort TCR clusters tended to co-occur. TCR sequences were mostly rare, though some public TCRs occurred in many donors.

Generated by immunoSEQ multiplex PCR, the TCRdb table keeps only in-frame clones and is missing some. This table holds 55,000 to 80,000 clones, over 90% found once. Germline-derived CDR1 and CDR2 are LNHDA and SQIVND (reference sequence). The CDR3 is 15 amino acids. With 5 bases removed from V and 9 bases from J, the gap between germline ends came to 17 bases. The sequenced sample was PBMCs. This clonotype was sampled from a woman aged 18-29 years in good health and CMV-seropositive. The gene calls are TRBV19 and TRBJ1-6, with D unclear. CDR3 sequence reads: CASSPRRENGSPLHF. CDR3 DNA sequence: TGTGCCAGTAGTCCCCGGAGGGAAAATGGTTCACCCCTCCACTTT.